These T cell receptor beta chains were read from a single sample in a study of T-cell memory formation after mild COVID-19. TCRdb re-called the 5' RACE reads with MiXCR, one entry per CDR3 protein. Here the sample spans fewer than 200,000 distinct CDR3 sequences, about a fifth being singletons. Sequencing used PBMCs or a T cell subset sorted from them (not recorded which). These receptors were obtained from an adult woman who had mild COVID-19 (a few samples of this study predate the infection). Cell type and time point are not known. Both conserved end residues are trimmed from each CDR3.

V gene: TRBV5-5; CDR3 length: 12; J gene: TRBJ2-7; CDR3 protein: ASSFLGSTYEQY
V gene: TRBV9; CDR3 length: 13; J gene: TRBJ2-1; CDR3 protein: ASSLVGGNGIEQF
V gene: TRBV15; CDR3 length: 13; J gene: TRBJ1-1; CDR3 protein: ATSRGQGWNTEAF
V gene: TRBV4-3; CDR3 length: 10; J gene: TRBJ2-1; CDR3 protein: ASSTPNNEQF
V gene: TRBV29-1; CDR3 length: 7; J gene: TRBJ2-4; CDR3 protein: SAPVNRY
V gene: TRBV6-5; CDR3 length: 12; J gene: TRBJ1-5; CDR3 protein: ASSLRVGNQPQH
V gene: TRBV4-1; CDR3 length: 11; J gene: TRBJ1-2; CDR3 protein: ASNSGTERGYT
V gene: TRBV6-5; CDR3 length: 12; J gene: TRBJ2-5; CDR3 protein: ASSPDRARETQY
V gene: TRBV11-2; CDR3 length: 13; J gene: TRBJ2-1; CDR3 protein: ASSISTGAGGEQF
V gene: TRBV12-3/TRBV12-4; CDR3 length: 12; J gene: TRBJ2-1; CDR3 protein: ASSLMGSYNEQF
V gene: TRBV7-2; CDR3 length: 12; J gene: TRBJ2-7; CDR3 protein: ASSSSLGSNEQY
V gene: TRBV9; CDR3 length: 14; J gene: TRBJ1-2; CDR3 protein: ASSVDTGGTNYGYT
V gene: TRBV7-9; CDR3 length: 13; J gene: TRBJ2-7; CDR3 protein: ASSSGQVGSNEQY
V gene: TRBV4-1; CDR3 length: 12; J gene: TRBJ1-2; CDR3 protein: ASSQGPWTGGST
V gene: TRBV10-3; CDR3 length: 15; J gene: TRBJ2-7; CDR3 protein: AISESVLGTGVYEQY
V gene: TRBV5-1; CDR3 length: 11; J gene: TRBJ1-1; CDR3 protein: ASSIRADTEAF
V gene: TRBV4-1; CDR3 length: 14; J gene: TRBJ2-1; CDR3 protein: ASSLSSGDVYNEQF
V gene: TRBV4-2; CDR3 length: 12; J gene: TRBJ2-3; CDR3 protein: ASSQFKGTDTQY
V gene: TRBV6-1; CDR3 length: 12; J gene: TRBJ2-5; CDR3 protein: ASSEIGFQETQY
V gene: TRBV21-1; CDR3 length: 13; J gene: TRBJ2-7; CDR3 protein: ASSKIGRTVYEQY
V gene: TRBV19; CDR3 length: 13; J gene: TRBJ1-1; CDR3 protein: ASSIDGQMNTEAF
V gene: TRBV2; CDR3 length: 10; J gene: TRBJ1-5; CDR3 protein: ASRYSNQPQH
V gene: TRBV10-3; CDR3 length: 14; J gene: TRBJ2-3; CDR3 protein: AISETGEGKADTQY
V gene: TRBV7-2; CDR3 length: 17; J gene: TRBJ2-7; CDR3 protein: ASSLGVIAQGPRSYEQY
V gene: TRBV6-5; CDR3 length: 14; J gene: TRBJ1-2; CDR3 protein: ASSYKPRTENYGYT
V gene: TRBV5-1; CDR3 length: 13; J gene: TRBJ1-2; CDR3 protein: ASSFDGQAVYGYT
V gene: TRBV29-1; CDR3 length: 11; J gene: TRBJ2-7; CDR3 protein: SVLAVNSYEQY
V gene: TRBV6-2/TRBV6-3; CDR3 length: 12; J gene: TRBJ1-1; CDR3 protein: ASTKRPLDTEAF
V gene: TRBV6-5; CDR3 length: 14; J gene: TRBJ2-1; CDR3 protein: ASSASDRSSYNEQF
V gene: TRBV7-9; CDR3 length: 13; J gene: TRBJ2-2; CDR3 protein: ASRTGTDSTGELF
V gene: TRBV27; CDR3 length: 14; J gene: TRBJ2-7; CDR3 protein: ASRSGLAGYLYEQY
V gene: TRBV7-9; CDR3 length: 12; J gene: TRBJ1-1; CDR3 protein: ASSFGQGHTEAF
V gene: TRBV4-1; CDR3 length: 16; J gene: TRBJ2-2; CDR3 protein: ASSQDLAGGFGTGELF
V gene: TRBV27; CDR3 length: 9; J gene: TRBJ1-1; CDR3 protein: ASKSTGEAF
V gene: TRBV12-3/TRBV12-4; CDR3 length: 12; J gene: TRBJ1-5; CDR3 protein: ASSLFRWDQPQH
V gene: TRBV5-1; CDR3 length: 14; J gene: TRBJ2-1; CDR3 protein: ASSLDAGAKYNEQF
V gene: TRBV12-3/TRBV12-4; CDR3 length: 11; J gene: TRBJ2-7; CDR3 protein: ASSPAGVNEQY
V gene: TRBV12-3/TRBV12-4; CDR3 length: 13; J gene: TRBJ2-1; CDR3 protein: ASLGATSSYNEQF
V gene: TRBV5-6; CDR3 length: 13; J gene: TRBJ2-7; CDR3 protein: ASSLGPGAFYEQY
V gene: TRBV6-5; CDR3 length: 13; J gene: TRBJ2-7; CDR3 protein: ASSYSNSLSYEQY
V gene: TRBV7-9; CDR3 length: 13; J gene: TRBJ1-1; CDR3 protein: ASTGEPEMNTEAF
V gene: TRBV29-1; CDR3 length: 14; J gene: TRBJ2-7; CDR3 protein: SAVPASGRMVYEQY
V gene: TRBV11-1; CDR3 length: 14; J gene: TRBJ1-1; CDR3 protein: ASSPAEHGRGTEAF
V gene: TRBV9; CDR3 length: 14; J gene: TRBJ2-3; CDR3 protein: ASSVRQDQLTDTQY
V gene: TRBV7-9; CDR3 length: 13; J gene: TRBJ2-7; CDR3 protein: ASSPPAGVLYEQY
V gene: TRBV5-1; CDR3 length: 12; J gene: TRBJ2-7; CDR3 protein: ASTQQERPYEQY
V gene: TRBV7-9; CDR3 length: 10; J gene: TRBJ2-1; CDR3 protein: ASSLDLNEQF
V gene: TRBV28; CDR3 length: 12; J gene: TRBJ2-3; CDR3 protein: ASSFLSGTDTQY
V gene: TRBV5-1; CDR3 length: 10; J gene: TRBJ2-2; CDR3 protein: ASRDGPRELF
V gene: TRBV20-1; CDR3 length: 11; J gene: TRBJ1-1; CDR3 protein: SAPSHRNTEAF